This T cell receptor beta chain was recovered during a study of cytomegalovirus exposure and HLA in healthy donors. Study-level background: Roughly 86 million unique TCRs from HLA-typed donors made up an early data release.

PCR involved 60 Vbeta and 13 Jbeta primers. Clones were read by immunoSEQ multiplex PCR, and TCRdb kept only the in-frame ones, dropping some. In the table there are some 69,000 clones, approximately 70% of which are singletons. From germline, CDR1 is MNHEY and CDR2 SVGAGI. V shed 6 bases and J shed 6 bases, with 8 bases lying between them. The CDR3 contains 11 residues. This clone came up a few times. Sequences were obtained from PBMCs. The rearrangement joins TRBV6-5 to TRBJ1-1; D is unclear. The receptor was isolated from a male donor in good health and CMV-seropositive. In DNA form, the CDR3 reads TGTGCCAGCAGCACCACAGCTGAAGCTTTCTTT. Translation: CASSTTAEAFF.